This is a list of T cell receptor beta chains from one sample in a study of blood T cells in healthy people across ages. TCRdb re-derived calls from the 5' RACE reads in MiXCR, one entry per CDR3 protein. Of 630,000 or so distinct CDR3 sequences in the sample, about 30% were seen once. The sample taken for sequencing was blood. These receptor sequences come from a woman older than 75 in good health. Both conserved end residues are part of each CDR3. Fields, in order: CDR3 length, J gene, clone size, V gene, CDR3 protein. Size is stated for part of the rows, as once, few or many counts, or as a class when the clone is expanded.

15	TRBJ1-1	many	TRBV12-3/TRBV12-4	CASTPQVGANTEAFF
14	TRBJ1-2	-	TRBV3-1	CASSQDWGTYGYTF
13	TRBJ1-2	-	TRBV30	CAWSLGGFQGYTF
15	TRBJ1-2	many	TRBV9	CASSVASRTVYGYTF
13	TRBJ1-5	-	TRBV6-5	CASSAALDQPQHF
14	TRBJ2-1	many	TRBV2	CASSPGLAAKEQFF
14	TRBJ1-2	many	TRBV4-1	CASSRLQGARGYTF
15	TRBJ2-5	many	TRBV7-7	CASSLAAGGIETQYF
18	TRBJ1-5	-	TRBV18	CASSPSRTDSFSNQPQHF
16	TRBJ2-3	few	TRBV3-1	CASSQRQGSSTDTQYF
15	TRBJ2-1	many	TRBV5-1	CASSSELSSYNEQFF
15	TRBJ2-3	many	TRBV7-2	CASSLALRDTNTQYF
17	TRBJ1-5	many	TRBV10-3	CAISESGQGARTQPQHF
16	TRBJ2-3	-	TRBV5-1	CASSSQGGLNTDTQYF
14	TRBJ1-1	-	TRBV3-1	CASSQGSRATEAFF
21	TRBJ2-3	-	TRBV10-3	CAISGGGGREGSMIRTDTQYF
16	TRBJ2-5	-	TRBV10-3	CAISDGRTGRPETQYF
15	TRBJ1-2	many	TRBV5-1	CASSFSGGRSYGYTF
14	TRBJ2-7	many	TRBV5-1	CASRGETGVYEQYF
15	TRBJ1-2	-	TRBV4-3	CASSLEGTANYGYTF
18	TRBJ2-1	-	TRBV5-1	CASSLEVAGSPPYNEQFF
18	TRBJ1-1	-	TRBV5-1	CASSLNFGTGVLNTEAFF
12	TRBJ1-2	many	TRBV28	CASSLPGLGYTF
15	TRBJ2-2	once	TRBV11-2	CAGSHLGQFTGELFF
13	TRBJ2-1	many	TRBV7-3	CASSLTRGNEQFF
14	-	few	TRBV29-1	CSGGGTGNYNEQYF
15	TRBJ2-1	-	TRBV7-2	CASSELAGGGNEQFF
15	TRBJ1-4	-	TRBV27	CASSSTGLGGEKLFF
15	TRBJ1-5	many	TRBV6-1	CASITSGQGNQPQHF
12	TRBJ1-2	few	TRBV25-1	CASREGRGGYTF
13	TRBJ2-4	many	TRBV6-5	CASSTHAGGIQYF
16	-	-	TRBV5-1	CASSLDPGTGAYEQYF
16	TRBJ2-7	once	TRBV5-1	CASSLGSTGDPYEQYF
14	TRBJ1-4	many	TRBV5-6	CASSLVEGNEKLFF
14	TRBJ2-3	-	TRBV12-3/TRBV12-4	CASSQLVRTDTQYF
15	TRBJ2-3	many	TRBV29-1	CSVDPRLRGTDTQYF
17	TRBJ2-5	many	TRBV11-2	CASSLGTSGASGETQYF
15	TRBJ2-3	-	TRBV27	CASSLLSISTDTQYF